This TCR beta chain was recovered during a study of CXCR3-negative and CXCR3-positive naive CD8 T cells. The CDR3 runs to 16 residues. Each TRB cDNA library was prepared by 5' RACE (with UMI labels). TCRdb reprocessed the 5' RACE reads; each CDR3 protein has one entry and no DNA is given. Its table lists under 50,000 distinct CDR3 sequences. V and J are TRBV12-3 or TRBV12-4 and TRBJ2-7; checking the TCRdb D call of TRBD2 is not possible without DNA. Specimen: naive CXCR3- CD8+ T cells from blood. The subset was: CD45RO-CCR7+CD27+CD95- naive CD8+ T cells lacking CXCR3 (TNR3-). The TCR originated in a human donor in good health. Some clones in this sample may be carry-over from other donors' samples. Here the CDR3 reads CASSLEAGLSSYEQYF.